These T cell receptor beta chains were read from a single sample in a study of blood T cell repertoires in COVID-19. Method: immunoSEQ multiplex PCR; TCRdb's copy keeps in-frame clones and lacks some. This table holds around 260,000 clones, roughly 80% found once. Sequencing was carried out using peripheral blood. The source of these receptors is a person aged 70 to 85 with COVID-19, enrolled during active disease. Each CDR3 is given with its conserved first and last residue. The D gene is left open where the match is weak. For some rows the clone size is stated as once, few or many, or as a class when expanded; others skip it.

d_call,j_call,clone_size,v_call,cdr3_nt,cdr3_aa
TRBD1,TRBJ1-3,few,TRBV19,TGTGCCAGTAGTATTCGGAAGGGGACAGCGGGAAACACCATATATTTT,CASSIRKGTAGNTIYF
-,TRBJ1-4,few,TRBV4-2,TGTGCCAGCAGCCAGGGCTCAACTAATGAAAAACTGTTTTTT,CASSQGSTNEKLFF
-,TRBJ1-4,-,TRBV18,TGTGCCAGCTCACCAACAGGCCCGCCGACTAATGAAAAACTGTTTTTT,CASSPTGPPTNEKLFF
TRBD1,TRBJ2-7,-,TRBV3-1/TRBV3-2,TGTGCCAGCAGCCAAGTACCGGGACAGTCATACGAGCAGTACTTC,CASSQVPGQSYEQYF
TRBD1,TRBJ1-6,few,TRBV15,TGTGCCACCAGCAGCGGACAGGGGGCGCGGAACAATTCACCCCTCCACTTT,CATSSGQGARNNSPLHF
TRBD1,TRBJ1-4,-,TRBV9,TGTGCCAGCAGCGCCGCCGGGACAGGGGGCTTGGCTAATGAAAAACTGTTTTTT,CASSAAGTGGLANEKLFF
-,TRBJ1-5,-,TRBV27,TGTGCCAGCAGTCGTATTAATAGCAATCAGCCCCAGCATTTT,CASSRINSNQPQHF
-,TRBJ2-1,few,TRBV27,TGTGCCAGCGGGGGGAAGGCGGTTGAGCAGTTCTTC,CASGGKAVEQFF
TRBD1,TRBJ2-7,-,TRBV5-1,TGCGCCAGCAGCGGGGACAGGGGAATAGTGAAAGAGCAGTACTTC,CASSGDRGIVKEQYF
-,TRBJ2-7,-,TRBV3-1/TRBV3-2,TGTGCCAGCAGCCAATCATCCAACGAGCAGTACTTC,CASSQSSNEQYF
TRBD1,TRBJ2-5,-,TRBV4-2,TGTGCCAGCAGCCAAGTTAAACAGGGGGCCGCTATCCAAGAGACCCAGTACTTC,CASSQVKQGAAIQETQYF
TRBD1,TRBJ2-3,-,TRBV28,TGTGCCAGCAGCCCCGCCGGGACAGGGGGCTCTAGCACAGATACGCAGTATTTT,CASSPAGTGGSSTDTQYF
TRBD2,TRBJ2-5,few,TRBV6-2/TRBV6-3,TGTGCCAGCAGTTACTCGAGCGCGGCTAGCGGGGGGCGAAACCAAGAGACCCAGTACTTC,CASSYSSAASGGRNQETQYF
-,TRBJ2-7,-,TRBV7-9,TGTGCCAGCAGCTTAGCACGACTAGTCATCGGCGAGCAGTACTTC,CASSLARLVIGEQYF
TRBD2,TRBJ2-1,-,TRBV6-6,TGTGCCAGCAGTTACTCTCTAGCGGGGGCTTACAATGAGCAGTTCTTC,CASSYSLAGAYNEQFF
TRBD2,TRBJ2-3,-,TRBV5-1,TGCGCCAGCAGCCCCCGACTAGCGGGAGGAGCACCAGATACGCAGTATTTT,CASSPRLAGGAPDTQYF
-,TRBJ1-2,-,TRBV6-5,TGTGCCAGCCGGCCAGGGGACTATGGCTACACCTTC,CASRPGDYGYTF
-,TRBJ2-5,-,TRBV11-2,TGTGCCAGCAGCCGGACAAGCCGGACCCAGTACTTC,CASSRTSRTQYF
TRBD1,TRBJ1-2,-,TRBV7-2,TGTGCCAGCAGCTTAGACAGGGGGCATTTTAACTATGGCTACACCTTC,CASSLDRGHFNYGYTF
TRBD2,TRBJ2-5,once,TRBV20-1,TGCAGTGCTAGTCTTAGCGGGGGGGCCCTTGAGACCCAGTACTTC,CSASLSGGALETQYF
-,TRBJ2-4,-,TRBV29-1,TGCAGATTCTTAGACCGGGACAACAAAAACATTCAGTACTTC,CRFLDRDNKNIQYF
TRBD1,TRBJ1-5,-,TRBV7-9,TGTGCCAGCAGCTCCGGGACAGGGCCCAATCAGCCCCAGCATTTT,CASSSGTGPNQPQHF
-,TRBJ1-1,once,TRBV6-1,TGTGCCAGCAGTGACAGGGGCCCTAACACTGAAGCTTTCTTT,CASSDRGPNTEAFF
TRBD2,TRBJ2-7,-,TRBV7-2,TGTGCCAGCAGCTTAGTGGGAGGGCCGCGGGAGCAGTACTTC,CASSLVGGPREQYF
TRBD2,TRBJ2-3,few,TRBV25-1,TGTGCCAGCAGGCGGGGGGGCACAGATACGCAGTATTTT,CASRRGGTDTQYF
-,TRBJ1-1,-,TRBV15,TGTGCCACCAGCCGGGCCAGGGACACTGAAGCTTTCTTT,CATSRARDTEAFF
-,TRBJ1-5,-,TRBV4-3,TGCGCCAGCAGCCAAGATGTACAGAGCAATCAGCCCCAGCATTTT,CASSQDVQSNQPQHF
-,TRBJ1-6,-,TRBV5-1,TGCGCCAGCAGCTTGGATGGGGCGAGAAATTCACCCCTCCACTTT,CASSLDGARNSPLHF
-,TRBJ1-2,-,TRBV28,TGTGCCAGCAGTTTGGGGGCACGCCAAGTTGGCTACACCTTC,CASSLGARQVGYTF
-,TRBJ2-2,-,TRBV7-2,TGTGCCAGCAGCTTAGCCCCAATGAACACCGGGGAGCTGTTTTTT,CASSLAPMNTGELFF
TRBD1,TRBJ1-5,-,TRBV6-5,TGTGCCAGCAGCGGACAGGGGACGGGGCAGCCCCAGCATTTT,CASSGQGTGQPQHF
TRBD1,TRBJ1-5,-,TRBV6-5,TGTGCCAGCAGTTGGGGGACAGGGGGTCAGCCCCAGCATTTT,CASSWGTGGQPQHF
-,TRBJ1-5,once,TRBV6-1,TGTGCCAGCAGTGAGGAAGGCAGGGGATATTTTGATAAGCCCCAGCATTTT,CASSEEGRGYFDKPQHF
-,TRBJ1-6,once,TRBV12-3/TRBV12-4,TGTGCCAGCTCGTATAACACACGCTCACCCCTCCACTTT,CASSYNTRSPLHF
-,TRBJ2-3,-,TRBV6-2/TRBV6-3,TGTGCCAGCAGTTACTCGAGGGCTAGTTTGGCGCAGTATTTT,CASSYSRASLAQYF
TRBD1,TRBJ2-5,-,TRBV5-1,TGCGCCAGCAGCGCGGGACAGGCAGAGACCCAGTACTTC,CASSAGQAETQYF
TRBD1,TRBJ2-3,-,TRBV3-1/TRBV3-2,TGTGCCAGCAGCCAAAACCCGGGACAGGGACATTCGGGGGAGTATTTT,CASSQNPGQGHSGEYF
TRBD1,TRBJ1-1,-,TRBV28,TGTGCCAGCAGCTTGGGACAGGGCTATAATGAAGCTTTCTTT,CASSLGQGYNEAFF
-,TRBJ1-6,-,TRBV5-8,TGTGCCAGCAGCGCAGGACTGGGGAATTCACCCCTCCACTTT,CASSAGLGNSPLHF
TRBD1,TRBJ2-7,-,TRBV28,TGTGCCAGCAGTGAGGACAGGGGGAAATCCTACGAGCAGTACTTC,CASSEDRGKSYEQYF
TRBD2,TRBJ2-7,-,TRBV4-3,TGCGCCAGCAGCCAAGAGCCGGGACTAGGCTCCTACGAGCAGTACTTC,CASSQEPGLGSYEQYF
TRBD1,TRBJ1-4,-,TRBV28,TGTGCCAGCAGCCCCGGGACAGCCTCTGAAAAACTGTTTTTT,CASSPGTASEKLFF
TRBD1,TRBJ1-4,-,TRBV7-2,TGTGCCAGCAGCGGACAGGATTTGGCAGGAAAACTGTTTTTT,CASSGQDLAGKLFF
TRBD1,TRBJ1-5,-,TRBV7-2,TGTGCCAGCAGCCGTAGGGGACAGGCGAATCAGCCCCAGCATTTT,CASSRRGQANQPQHF
TRBD1,TRBJ2-5,-,TRBV11-1,TGTGCCAGCAGCAGACAGGGGGCGATGAGAGAGACCCAGTACTTC,CASSRQGAMRETQYF
TRBD1,TRBJ2-3,-,TRBV9,TGTGCCAGCAACATCCATGACAGGGGAGCAGATACGCAGTATTTT,CASNIHDRGADTQYF
TRBD1,TRBJ2-7,-,TRBV23-1,TGCGCCAGCAGTCATCCCTCCATCCAGGACAGGGTATCCTACGAGCAGTACTTC,CASSHPSIQDRVSYEQYF
-,TRBJ1-4,-,TRBV12-5,TGTGCTAGTGGTTTGAGGGAAGGGGGGGTTTACGAAAAACTGTTTTTT,CASGLREGGVYEKLFF
-,TRBJ1-2,-,TRBV7-2,TGTGCCAGCGGGCCCAGCTGGGGGGAAGGCTACACCTTC,CASGPSWGEGYTF
TRBD1,TRBJ2-3,-,TRBV29-1,TGCAGCGTTCGGGGGACAGGACCTAGCACAGATACGCAGTATTTT,CSVRGTGPSTDTQYF
-,TRBJ2-3,-,TRBV7-8,TGTGCCAGCAGCGCGATCTCATCAGATACGCAGTATTTT,CASSAISSDTQYF
TRBD2,TRBJ2-1,-,TRBV14,TGTGCCAGCAGCCGAACTAGCGGCCCCTACAATGAGCAGTTCTTC,CASSRTSGPYNEQFF
-,TRBJ2-3,-,TRBV7-2,TGTGCCAGCAGCTCCCCCTCCTCCGGGAACACAGATACGCAGTATTTT,CASSSPSSGNTDTQYF
-,TRBJ1-6,few,TRBV28,TGTGCCAGCACCCTGACGGCTACTAACTCACCCCTCCACTTT,CASTLTATNSPLHF
-,TRBJ1-3,-,TRBV7-8,TGTGCCAGCAGCACCCGACAGGGAAACACCATATATTTT,CASSTRQGNTIYF
TRBD1,TRBJ2-5,-,TRBV7-2,TGTGCCAGCAGTTACGACAGGGCTCAAGAGACCCAGTACTTC,CASSYDRAQETQYF
-,TRBJ2-5,-,TRBV29-1,TGCAGCCGGTCGGGGGTCTGGGCGGCCCGGGATCAAGAGACCCAGTACTTC,CSRSGVWAARDQETQYF
TRBD2,TRBJ2-5,few,TRBV5-1,TGCGCCAGCAGCCTACAGCGGGGGCCGGGAGAGACCCAGTACTTC,CASSLQRGPGETQYF
-,TRBJ2-1,-,TRBV20-1,TGCAGTGCTAGTGAGCCAGGGATTAGCGGCAATGAGCAGTTCTTC,CSASEPGISGNEQFF
-,TRBJ2-2,once,TRBV7-3,TGTGCCAGCAGCTTAAGTTTCTACACCGGGGAGCTGTTTTTT,CASSLSFYTGELFF